This T cell receptor (beta chain) comes out of a study of T cells in Graves' hyperthyroidism and ophthalmopathy (dated by TCRdb to about 2019). Regarding the complete study: Peripheral blood samples were taken at initial diagnosis, before any treatment was given. To identify distinguishing TCR V-J signatures, a discovery cohort of 100 patients was used, comprising 43 with Graves' ophthalmopathy and approximately 57 with stable Graves' hyperthyroidism. An independent validation cohort of under 20 hyperthyroidism patients and about 15 patients who later progressed to ophthalmopathy tested prospective prediction of ophthalmopathy. The paper reports TCR Vbeta CDR3 sequencing of 130 to 150 peripheral blood samples: around 45 ophthalmopathy, about 75 hyperthyroidism and 17 progressor patients. The study also compared thyroid tissue and blood T-cell repertoires from several Graves' hyperthyroidism patients. The roughly 94 discovery patients were randomly split 7:3 into training and test sets. Following sampling, methimazole starting at 30 mg daily was given to hyperthyroidism patients, and high-dose intravenous methylprednisolone was given to ophthalmopathy patients. Broad study findings and their caveats: In validation, the model predicted progression to ophthalmopathy a median of 6.5 months before onset, with over 60% sensitivity and 72.22% specificity. No statistical method was used to fix the sample size in advance, and group allocation was not hidden from the investigators. Most expanded thyroid clonotypes (frequency above 0.001) were also detected in blood, a finding suggesting that blood repertoires may reflect thyroid immune responses. In cross-validation, a model built on a 13 V-J signature told ophthalmopathy apart from stable hyperthyroidism with approximately 90% sensitivity and 81% to 82% specificity, and in testing the same model reached 80%/75%.

Moderately to severely active disease, a Clinical Activity Score of at least 3, a NOSPECS grade of at least 4, and a duration under 3 months were present in ophthalmopathy patients. Any patient with an uncontrolled infection, another autoimmune disease, pregnancy or lactation was excluded. Clinical symptoms, serum thyroxine and TRAb, thyroid ultrasound, and orbital computed tomography formed the basis for the diagnoses. PBMCs were separated from under 11 ml of fresh peripheral blood using Ficoll-Paque density gradient centrifugation. Total RNA was extracted using Trizol reagent, and RNA quality was assessed on an Agilent 2100 Bioanalyzer. TCR beta CDR3 regions were amplified from RNA transcripts. The TCR CDR3 was subjected to a first round of RT-PCR using the HTBI primer set and the Qiagen OneStep RT-PCR kit. Libraries were constructed in a second round of multiplex PCR, after which size selection and purification were carried out. The libraries were sequenced on an Illumina HiSeq2000 using paired-end 100 bp reads. The authors' pipeline ran thus. SOAPnuke was used to process the raw data, with reads discarded if the reads contained adapters or uncalled bases, had a mean Phred below 15, or lacked an exact constant-primer or identifier match. High-quality paired reads were merged with COPE v1.2.5, and unique nucleotide sequences were defined as clonotypes. Clonotypes were aligned to IMGT TRBV, TRBD and TRBJ reference segments using MiTCR v1.1. Analysis was restricted to V-J combinations with a frequency above 0.0001, which covered roughly 99% of repertoires. A TCS score was defined as the ratio between F50 (clonal expansion) and ExV (chaos), using BLOSUM62-based TCRdist between CDR3 peptides within each V-J. Welch's t-statistics and random forest reduced fewer than 550 V-J features to around 14, which were used in a naive Bayes classifier (R e1071). The public reads were reprocessed in TCRdb via fastp at Q25 and MiXCR, keeping in-frame beta chains. Here each entry gathers all rows of one CDR3 protein and keeps the most common genes and DNA. The authors' filters were not applied to this entry. This sample has 400,000 to 600,000 distinct CDR3 sequences in its table, and roughly 16% of those were observed once. The top ten hold 25% to 35% of the sample.

The CDR3 runs 15 residues from the cysteine to the phenylalanine. Here the CDR3 DNA is all that survives: 45 bases in frame from base 1. A distance of 18 bases separates the germline ends of V and J, which lose 3 bases and 9 bases respectively. CDR1 MDHEN and CDR2 SYDVKM are derived from the germline V gene. This clonotype appeared many times. It has no known antigen specificity. Qualities for individual bases were not recorded, and no much larger clone is one base off. Sequences were obtained from blood. The chain employs TRBV28 and TRBJ2-1; tentative D gene TRBD2, with 6 bases matching. The origin of this receptor is a woman in her 30s with Graves' ophthalmopathy. The DNA sequence reads TGTGCCAGCAGTTTCCCCCCCCGACTAGGCAGTGAGCAGTTCTTC. Protein translation: CASSFPPRLGSEQFF.